This T cell receptor (beta chain) was captured in a study of cytomegalovirus exposure and HLA in healthy donors. Whole-study findings and limits: Only CMV serostatus was available as immune exposure information. Accurate prediction of HLA-A and HLA-B alleles (for most subjects) was reportedly achieved from TCR beta sequences. Reports credit the classifier with highly specific, highly sensitive diagnosis of cytomegalovirus status.

The PCR employed 60 Vbeta primers together with 13 Jbeta primers. In the original analysis: Around 83 million unique TCR beta chains, 10 million to 14 million shared, were counted in a later analysis. Profiled with immunoSEQ multiplex PCR; TCRdb holds only in-frame clones, not every one. That table supplies the V and J calls and clone size; D and trimming were determined from the DNA. The repertoire has fewer than 85,000 clones, 60% to 75% of them found once; the top ten carry around 10%. V was pared by 6 bases and J by 0 bases, with 12 bases between. The germline gives CDR1 MNHEY, CDR2 SVGAGI. The CDR3 is 15 amino acids. Notes on this clone: Antigen: not known.

The chain combines TRBV6-5 with TRBJ1-3; D uncertain. The sequenced sample was PBMCs. The source of this sequence is a woman between 35 and 50 years old in good health and CMV-seropositive. Here the CDR3 reads CASRGGRPSGNTIYF. CDR3 in DNA: TGTGCCAGCAGGGGAGGACGACCCTCTGGAAACACCATATATTTT.